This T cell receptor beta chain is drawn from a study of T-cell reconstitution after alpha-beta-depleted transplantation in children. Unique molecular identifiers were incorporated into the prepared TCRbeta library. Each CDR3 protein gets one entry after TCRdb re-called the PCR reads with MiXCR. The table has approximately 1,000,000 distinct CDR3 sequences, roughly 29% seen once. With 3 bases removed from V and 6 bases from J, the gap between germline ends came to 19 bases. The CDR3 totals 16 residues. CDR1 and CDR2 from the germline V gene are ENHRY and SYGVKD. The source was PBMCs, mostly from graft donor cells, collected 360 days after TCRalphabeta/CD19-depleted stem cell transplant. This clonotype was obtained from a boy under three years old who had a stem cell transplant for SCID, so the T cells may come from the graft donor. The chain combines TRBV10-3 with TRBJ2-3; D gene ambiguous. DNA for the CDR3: TGTGCCATCAGTGACTCCGACTTTGTTCCGTCGGATACGCAGTATTTT. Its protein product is CAISDSDFVPSDTQYF.